The clone carrying this TCR beta chain was detected ten times or more. Construction of the TCRbeta library involved unique molecular identifiers. TCRdb re-called the PCR reads through MiXCR, storing one row per CDR3 protein. Of 230,000 or so distinct CDR3 sequences in the sample, approximately 9.7% are singletons; the top ten hold about 5%. This entry belongs to a study of T-cell reconstitution after alpha-beta-depleted transplantation in children. V was trimmed by 5 bases and J by 0 bases, leaving 15 bases between them. The germline gives CDR1 SEHNR, CDR2 FQNEAQ (reference sequence). This CDR3 is 16 amino acids long.

J is TRBJ2-3 and V is TRBV7-9; unclear D gene. The sequence was obtained from a human donor who donated a stem cell graft to a child with SCID. Source: PBMCs from the stem cell graft donor, taken from the stem cell graft. The CDR3 DNA reads TGTGCCAGCAGCCCATTGCTTGCAGGTAGCACAGATACGCAGTATTTT. Its protein is CASSPLLAGSTDTQYF. Using reference TRBV7-9 and TRBJ2-3 for the parts outside the CDR3, the full variable domain is DTGVSQNPRHKITKRGQNVTFRCDPISEHNRLYWYRQTLGQGPEFLTYFQNEAQLEKSRLLSDRFSAERPKGSFSTLEIQRTEQGDSAMYLCASSPLLAGSTDTQYFGPGTRLTVL.